This note documents a single T cell receptor beta chain sequence. Its antigen is currently not known. Per-base quality was not reported, and no clone a single base away is much larger than it. Library creation used the immunoSEQ multiplex PCR assay. In its TCRdb copy, this immuneACCESS table keeps in-frame sequences only and misses some clones. Where compared with another copy, unresolved V genes explain less than half of these, and the others have no known cause. This sample is represented by around 130,000 clones; 96% of them were singletons. Of the sample, less than 0.55% is held by the ten largest clones. This entry comes from a study of T cell changes during pregnancy in multiple sclerosis (dated by TCRdb to between 2017 and 2020). Background for the entire study: The study looked at changes in the T cell repertoire across pregnancy in women with multiple sclerosis.

The CDR3 runs 16 amino acids, cysteine and phenylalanine included. The kept DNA is CDR3 alone, 48 bases in frame from the first base. V sheds 5 bases and J sheds 5 bases, leaving 19 bases between their ends. CDR1 is given as MRHNA and CDR2 as SNTAGT, both from the germline V gene. Rearrangement joined TRBV6-4 to TRBJ2-1; the D gene is perhaps TRBD2, on 5 matching bases. This sequence was found in a female donor with multiple sclerosis, enrolled in a pregnancy study. Source: peripheral blood, taken after pregnancy. This receptor has the CDR3 CASSREIGLWDNEQFF. The nucleotide sequence reads TGTGCCAGCAGTCGGGAAATAGGTCTTTGGGACAATGAGCAGTTCTTC.